Sequencing of this TCR beta chain was carried out in a study of T cell responses to AZD1222 COVID-19 vaccine. This CDR3 contains 13 residues. V lost 3 bases to trimming and J lost 6 bases, with 9 bases between them. Germline-derived CDR1 and CDR2 are SNHLY and FYNNEI. The data were produced by immunoSEQ multiplex PCR, yet TCRdb's version contains in-frame clones alone and is incomplete. The sample consists of about 120,000 clones, 80% to 90% of them appearing once. The sequenced sample was peripheral blood, obtained on day 0 of AZD1222 vaccination. This receptor was identified in an adult in good health. This sequence joins TRBV2 and TRBJ2-4; possibly TRBD1 for D (5 bases). The CDR3 protein is CASSEQGGNIQYF. The CDR3 nucleotides read TGTGCCAGCAGTGAGCAGGGCGGAAACATTCAGTACTTC.